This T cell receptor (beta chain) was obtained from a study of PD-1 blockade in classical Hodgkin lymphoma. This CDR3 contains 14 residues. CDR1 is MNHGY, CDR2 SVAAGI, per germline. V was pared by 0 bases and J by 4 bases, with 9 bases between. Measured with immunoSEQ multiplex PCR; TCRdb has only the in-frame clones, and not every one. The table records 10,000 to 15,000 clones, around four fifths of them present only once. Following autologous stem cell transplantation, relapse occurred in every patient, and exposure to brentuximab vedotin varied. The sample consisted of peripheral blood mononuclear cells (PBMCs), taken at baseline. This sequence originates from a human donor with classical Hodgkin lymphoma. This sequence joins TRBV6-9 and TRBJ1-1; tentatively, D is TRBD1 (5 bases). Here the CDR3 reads CASSYSGVSTEAFF. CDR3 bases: TGTGCCAGCAGTTATTCGGGGGTTAGCACTGAAGCTTTCTTT.